This T cell receptor beta chain was identified in a study of technical replicates of blood from a few donors (dated by TCRdb to 2015 to 2018). The CDR3, from cysteine to phenylalanine, totals 14 residues. Only the CDR3 part of the read is kept: 42 bases, read in frame from the first base. The CDR1 and CDR2 encoded by the germline V gene (reference sequence) are SGHNT and YYREEE. V is trimmed back by 4 bases and J by 3 bases, and the junction contains 3 bases that no gene match accounts for. The receptor library was made with the immunoSEQ multiplex PCR assay. Drawn from immuneACCESS, this table holds only the in-frame rearrangements with V and J called that TCRdb kept. Clones are partly lost; checked studies trace under half to an unresolved V gene and leave the rest unexplained. The sample table records about 82,000 clones; 96% of these occur just once. 0.37% of the sample lies in the top ten. A remark on this clone: Its antigen is not yet known. Base-call qualities are not available, and no considerably larger clone is one nucleotide away.

This sequence uses TRBV5-4 and TRBJ2-1; 8 of the junction bases match TRBD2. The source is a human donor in good health. Sequenced input: T cells isolated from PBMCs. The nucleotide sequence reads as follows: TGTGCCAGCAGCGGGAGCGGGAGCTACAATGAGCAGTTCTTC. Its translation reads: CASSGSGSYNEQFF. With the rest looked up from the reference TRBV5-4 and TRBJ2-1 genes rather than sequenced, the full variable domain is ETGVTQSPTHLIKTRGQQVTLRCSSQSGHNTVSWYQQALGQGPQFIFQYYREEENGRGNFPPRFSGLQFPNYSSELNVNALELDDSALYLCASSGSGSYNEQFFGPGTRLTVL.